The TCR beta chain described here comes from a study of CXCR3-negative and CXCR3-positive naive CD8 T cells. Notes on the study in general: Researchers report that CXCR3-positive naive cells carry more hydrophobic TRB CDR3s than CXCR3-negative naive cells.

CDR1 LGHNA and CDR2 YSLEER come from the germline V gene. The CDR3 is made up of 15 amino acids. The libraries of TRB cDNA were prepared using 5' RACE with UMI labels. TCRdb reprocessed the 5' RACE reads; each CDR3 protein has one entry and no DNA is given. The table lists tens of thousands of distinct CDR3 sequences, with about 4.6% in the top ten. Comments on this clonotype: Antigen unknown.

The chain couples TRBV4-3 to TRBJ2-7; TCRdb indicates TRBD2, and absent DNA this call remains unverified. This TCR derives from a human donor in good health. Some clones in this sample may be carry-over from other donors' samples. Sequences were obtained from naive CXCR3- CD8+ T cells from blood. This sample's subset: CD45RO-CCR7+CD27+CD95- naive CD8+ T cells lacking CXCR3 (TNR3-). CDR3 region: CASGPQRGNSYEQYF.